This T cell receptor beta chain was identified during a study of blood T cell repertoires in COVID-19 (dated by TCRdb to between 2020 and 2021). Regarding the research as a whole: Samples covering the acute and convalescent phases of COVID-19 were provided by collaborators in the United States, Italy and Spain. The prospective study material was composed of cDNA or gDNA derived from T cells, B-cell-depleted T cells, or PBMCs. Subjects who had been exposed to COVID-19, were actively infected with it, or had recovered from it provided the deeply sampled blood TCRbeta repertoires that made up the dataset. The repertoires were released in a freely available public database intended as a resource for research on the immune response to SARS-CoV-2. The samples were drawn from two sources: the first 160 participants of the ongoing ImmuneRACE study, and 1,000 to 1,500 subjects contributed by 6 global collaborators. The sample metadata nearly always contained a de-identified subject ID, COVID-19 status, age in years and sex. Where HLA class I and class II types were available, the types were taken from metadata supplied by the sample provider, not from assay-based typing. General study outcomes and caveats: The amount of clinical and demographic metadata varied by source and participant and was provided uncurated.

TCRbeta CDR3 regions were amplified from genomic DNA by means of the immunoSEQ Assay, a bias-controlled multiplex PCR. The original methods were these. Nucleated cell counts per sample were estimated from amplification of reference gene primers within the assay. To quantify the absolute abundance of each unique TCRbeta CDR3 rearrangement, sequence reads were collapsed and filtered. For each sample, productive Simpson clonality was calculated as the square root of Simpson's diversity index over productive rearrangements. Here the immuneACCESS table is served through TCRdb, limited to in-frame sequences with V and J called. Missing clones are a known gap in these copies; in checked studies unresolved V genes cover under half, and the rest lacks a known reason. V and J calls plus clone size are reproduced from that table; the DNA served to infer D and trimming. The table for this sample lists over 110,000 clones; approximately 88% of them were counted only once. Clones ranked in the top ten supply less than 2% of the sample.

Concerning this clone itself: What this receptor recognizes is not known. Base qualities are not at hand, and no much larger clone is one base apart.

Each collaborating institution followed its own protocols to collect whole blood in K2EDTA tubes. For TCRbeta analysis, collaborator samples were shipped as frozen whole blood, as isolated PBMCs, or as DNA extracted from either sample type. Spanning cysteine to phenylalanine, the CDR3 consists of 14 amino acids. Only CDR3 DNA remains: 42 bases, in frame from the first base. The germline V gene yields MNHEY for CDR1 and SVGAGI for CDR2. Germline trimming amounts to 5 bases on V and 5 bases on J, with 6 as the count of junction bases outside the gene matches. The source of this sequence is a woman between 45 and 60 years old with acute or convalescent COVID-19. In this chain, TRBV6-5 is recombined with TRBJ1-5, with 7 middle bases fitting TRBD1. Sequencing used peripheral blood. CDR3 loop: CASSRDRVDQPQHF. At the DNA level, the sequence is TGTGCCAGCAGTCGCGACAGGGTTGATCAGCCCCAGCATTTT.